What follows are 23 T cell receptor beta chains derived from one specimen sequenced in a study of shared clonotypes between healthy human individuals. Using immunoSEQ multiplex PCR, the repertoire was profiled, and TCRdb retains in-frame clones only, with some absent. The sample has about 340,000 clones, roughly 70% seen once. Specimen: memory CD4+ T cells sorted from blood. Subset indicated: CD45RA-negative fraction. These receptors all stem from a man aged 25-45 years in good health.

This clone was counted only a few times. CDR3 bases: TGTGCCAGCAGCGTGAGTCTAGGCGACACAGATACGCAGTATTTT. It encodes CASSVSLGDTDTQYF. The chain joins TRBV9 to TRBJ2-3; D gene unclear. CDR1 and CDR2 from the germline V gene are SGDLS and YYNGEE. This CDR3 has 15 residues. V shed 2 bases and J shed 2 bases, with 12 bases lying between them.

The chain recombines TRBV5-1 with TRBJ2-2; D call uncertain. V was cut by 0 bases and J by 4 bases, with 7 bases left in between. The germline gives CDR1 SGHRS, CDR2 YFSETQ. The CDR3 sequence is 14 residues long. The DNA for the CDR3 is TGCGCCAGCAGCTTGGCCCCGTCCACCGGGGAGCTGTTTTTT. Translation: CASSLAPSTGELFF.

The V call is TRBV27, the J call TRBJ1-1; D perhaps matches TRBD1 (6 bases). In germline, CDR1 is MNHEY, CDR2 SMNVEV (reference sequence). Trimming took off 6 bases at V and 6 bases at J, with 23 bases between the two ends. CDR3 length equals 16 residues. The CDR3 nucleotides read TGTGCCAGCAGCAAACTAAAGGGGGGTTTTTGGGCTGAAGCTTTCTTT. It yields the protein CASSKLKGGFWAEAFF.

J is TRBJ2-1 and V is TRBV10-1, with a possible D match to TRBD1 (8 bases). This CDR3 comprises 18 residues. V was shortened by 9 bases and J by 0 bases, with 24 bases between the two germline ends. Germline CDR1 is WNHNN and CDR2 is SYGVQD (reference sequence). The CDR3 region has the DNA TGCGCCAGGAGAGCCCTAGGACAGGGAGGGGGCTCCTACAATGAGCAGTTCTTC. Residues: CARRALGQGGGSYNEQFF.

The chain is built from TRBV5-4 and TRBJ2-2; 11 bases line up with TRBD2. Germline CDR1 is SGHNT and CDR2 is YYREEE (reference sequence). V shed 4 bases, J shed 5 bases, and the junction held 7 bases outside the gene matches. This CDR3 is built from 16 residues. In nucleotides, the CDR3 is TGTGCCAGCAGCCCATCTGGGACTAGCGGAACCGGGGAGCTGTTTTTT. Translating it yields CASSPSGTSGTGELFF.

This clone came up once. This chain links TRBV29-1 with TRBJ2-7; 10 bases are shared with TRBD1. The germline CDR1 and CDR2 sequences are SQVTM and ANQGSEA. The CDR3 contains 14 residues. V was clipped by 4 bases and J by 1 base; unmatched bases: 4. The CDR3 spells CSVVWTGGSYEQYF. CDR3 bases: TGCAGCGTTGTTTGGACAGGGGGATCCTACGAGCAGTACTTC.

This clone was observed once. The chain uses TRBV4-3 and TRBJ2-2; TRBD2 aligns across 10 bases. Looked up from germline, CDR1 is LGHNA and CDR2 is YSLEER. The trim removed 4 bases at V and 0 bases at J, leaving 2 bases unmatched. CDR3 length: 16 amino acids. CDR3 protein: CASSRLAGANTGELFF. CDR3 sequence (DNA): TGCGCCAGCAGCCGCCTAGCGGGGGCGAACACCGGGGAGCTGTTTTTT.

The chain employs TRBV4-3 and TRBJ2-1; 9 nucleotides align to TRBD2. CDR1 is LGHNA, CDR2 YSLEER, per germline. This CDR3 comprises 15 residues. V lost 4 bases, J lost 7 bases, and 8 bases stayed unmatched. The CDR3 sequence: CASSPRAGGPNEQFF. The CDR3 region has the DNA TGCGCCAGCAGCCCGAGGGCGGGAGGGCCTAATGAGCAGTTCTTC.

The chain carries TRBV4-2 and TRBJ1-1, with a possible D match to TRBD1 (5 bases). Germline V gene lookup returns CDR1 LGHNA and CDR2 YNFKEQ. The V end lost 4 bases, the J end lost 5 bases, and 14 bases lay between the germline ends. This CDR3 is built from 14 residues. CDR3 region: CASSPAREETEAFF. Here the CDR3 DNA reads TGTGCCAGCAGCCCCGCCAGGGAGGAAACTGAAGCTTTCTTT.

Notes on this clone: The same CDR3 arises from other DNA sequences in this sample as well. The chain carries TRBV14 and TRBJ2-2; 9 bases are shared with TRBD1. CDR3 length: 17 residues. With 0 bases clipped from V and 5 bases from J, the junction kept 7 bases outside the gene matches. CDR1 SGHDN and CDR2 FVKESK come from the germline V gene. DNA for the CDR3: TGTGCCAGCAGCCAAGAGTTGACAGGGGGGCGGACCGGGGAGCTGTTTTTT. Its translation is CASSQELTGGRTGELFF.

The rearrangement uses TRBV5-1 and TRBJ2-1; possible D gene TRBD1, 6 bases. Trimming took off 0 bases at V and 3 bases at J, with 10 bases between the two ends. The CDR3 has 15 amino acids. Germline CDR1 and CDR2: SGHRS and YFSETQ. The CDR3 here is CASSLGRTVYNEQFF. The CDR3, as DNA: TGCGCCAGCAGCTTGGGACGGACAGTCTACAATGAGCAGTTCTTC.

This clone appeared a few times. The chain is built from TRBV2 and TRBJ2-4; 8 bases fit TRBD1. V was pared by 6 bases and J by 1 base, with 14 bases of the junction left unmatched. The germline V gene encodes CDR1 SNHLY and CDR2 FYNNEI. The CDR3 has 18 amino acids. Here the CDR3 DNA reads TGTGCCAGCAGCAGTGGACTGGGGACAGGTGGGGCCAAAAACATTCAGTACTTC. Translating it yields CASSSGLGTGGAKNIQYF.

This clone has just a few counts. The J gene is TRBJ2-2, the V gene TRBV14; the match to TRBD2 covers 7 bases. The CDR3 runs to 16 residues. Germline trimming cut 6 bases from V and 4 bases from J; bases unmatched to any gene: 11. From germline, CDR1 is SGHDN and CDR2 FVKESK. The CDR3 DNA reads TGTGCCAGCAGACCTACAACGGGACTACTCACCGGGGAGCTGTTTTTT. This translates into CASRPTTGLLTGELFF.

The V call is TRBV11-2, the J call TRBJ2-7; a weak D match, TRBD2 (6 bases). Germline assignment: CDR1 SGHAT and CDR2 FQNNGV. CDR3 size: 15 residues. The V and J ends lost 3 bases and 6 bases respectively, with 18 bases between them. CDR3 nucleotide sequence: TGTGCCAGCAGCTTCTCCCGGGACTCCCCTGGCGAGCAGTACTTC. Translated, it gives CASSFSRDSPGEQYF.

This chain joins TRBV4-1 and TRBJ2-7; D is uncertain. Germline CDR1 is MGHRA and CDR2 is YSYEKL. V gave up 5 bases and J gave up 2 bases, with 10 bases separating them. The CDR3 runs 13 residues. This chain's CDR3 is CASSAVRTYEQYF. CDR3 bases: TGCGCCAGCAGCGCCGTGCGGACCTACGAGCAGTACTTC.

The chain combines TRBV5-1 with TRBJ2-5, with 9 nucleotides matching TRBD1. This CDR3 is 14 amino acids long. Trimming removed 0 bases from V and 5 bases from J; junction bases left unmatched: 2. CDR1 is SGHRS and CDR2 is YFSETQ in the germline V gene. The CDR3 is CASSLDRGPETQYF. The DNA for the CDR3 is TGCGCCAGCAGCTTGGACAGGGGGCCGGAGACCCAGTACTTC.

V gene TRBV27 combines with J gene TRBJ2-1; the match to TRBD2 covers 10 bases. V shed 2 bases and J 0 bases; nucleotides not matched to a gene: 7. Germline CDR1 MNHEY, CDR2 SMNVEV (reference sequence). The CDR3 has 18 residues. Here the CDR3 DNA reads TGTGCCAGCAGTTTAGGAGCGGGAGGGCCTTTCTCCTACAATGAGCAGTTCTTC. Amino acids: CASSLGAGGPFSYNEQFF.

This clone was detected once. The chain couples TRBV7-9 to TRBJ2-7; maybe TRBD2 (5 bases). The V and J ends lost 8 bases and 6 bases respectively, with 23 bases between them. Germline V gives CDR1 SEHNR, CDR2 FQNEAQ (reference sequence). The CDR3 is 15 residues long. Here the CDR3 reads CASEFGGWLGSEQYF. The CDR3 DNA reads TGTGCCAGCGAATTCGGCGGGTGGTTGGGTAGCGAGCAGTACTTC.

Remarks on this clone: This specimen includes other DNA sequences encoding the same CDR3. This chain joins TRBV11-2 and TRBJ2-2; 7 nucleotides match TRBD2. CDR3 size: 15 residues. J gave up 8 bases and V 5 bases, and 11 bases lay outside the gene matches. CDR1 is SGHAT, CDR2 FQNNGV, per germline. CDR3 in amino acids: CASSHGLGHQGELFF. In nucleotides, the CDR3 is TGTGCCAGCAGCCACGGACTAGGGCATCAAGGGGAGCTGTTTTTT.

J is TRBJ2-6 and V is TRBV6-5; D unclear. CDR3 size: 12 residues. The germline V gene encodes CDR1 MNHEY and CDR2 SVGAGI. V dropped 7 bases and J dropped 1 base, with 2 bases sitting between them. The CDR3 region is CASNSGANVLTF. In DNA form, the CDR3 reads TGTGCCAGCAATTCTGGGGCCAACGTCCTGACTTTC.

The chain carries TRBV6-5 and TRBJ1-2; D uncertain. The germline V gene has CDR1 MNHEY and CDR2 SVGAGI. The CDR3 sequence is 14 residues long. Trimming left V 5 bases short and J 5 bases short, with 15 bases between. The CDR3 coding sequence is TGTGCCAGCAGTCACAGACATGATGGGTATGGCTACACCTTC. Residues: CASSHRHDGYGYTF.

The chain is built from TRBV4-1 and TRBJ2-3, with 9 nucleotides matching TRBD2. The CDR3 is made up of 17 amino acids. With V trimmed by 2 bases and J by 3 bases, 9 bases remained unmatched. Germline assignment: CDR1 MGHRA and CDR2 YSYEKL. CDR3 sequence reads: CASSQLLAGKRTDTQYF. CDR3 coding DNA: TGCGCCAGCAGCCAACTTCTAGCGGGAAAGCGTACAGATACGCAGTATTTT.

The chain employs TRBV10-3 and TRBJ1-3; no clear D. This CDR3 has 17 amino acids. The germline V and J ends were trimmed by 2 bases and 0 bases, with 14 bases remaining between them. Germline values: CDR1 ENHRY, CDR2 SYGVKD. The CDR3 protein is CAISEREASSSGNTIYF. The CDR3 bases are TGTGCCATCAGTGAGAGGGAGGCGTCAAGCTCTGGAAACACCATATATTTT.